This TCR beta chain was retrieved from a study of blood T cell repertoires in COVID-19 (dated by TCRdb to 2018 to 2020). A note on the overall study: Collaborator samples came from the United States, Italy and Spain and covered acute and convalescent phases of COVID-19. The dataset comprised deeply sampled blood TCRbeta repertoires from subjects exposed to, actively infected with, or recovered from COVID-19. The prospective study material was composed of cDNA or gDNA derived from T cells, B-cell-depleted T cells, or PBMCs. The sample metadata nearly always contained a de-identified subject ID, COVID-19 status, age in years and sex. A freely available public database, intended as a resource for researchers studying the immune response to SARS-CoV-2, is where the repertoires were released. Samples were obtained from the ongoing ImmuneRACE study (first 160 participants) and from some 1,300 subjects provided by 6 global collaborators. Where available, HLA class I and class II types were taken from metadata supplied by the sample provider and were not determined by assay-based typing.

V drops 1 base and J drops 5 bases, leaving 7 bases in between. From the cysteine through the phenylalanine, the CDR3 covers 14 amino acids. This entry keeps only the CDR3 DNA: 42 bases, framed from base 1. The germline V gene gives CDR1 as KGHDR and CDR2 as SFDVKD. Study-wide findings and limitations: The amount of clinical and demographic metadata varied by source and participant and was provided uncurated.

Collaborating institutions collected whole blood in K2EDTA tubes following their own protocols. Collaborator samples were shipped for TCRbeta analysis as frozen whole blood, isolated PBMCs, or DNA extracted from either sample type. Comment on this clone: What antigen it recognizes has not been identified. The record has no base qualities; no much larger clone is one base away.

TCRbeta CDR3 regions were amplified from genomic DNA by means of the immunoSEQ Assay, a bias-controlled multiplex PCR. As for the original processing: Nucleated cell counts per sample were estimated from amplification of reference gene primers within the assay. To quantify the absolute abundance of each unique TCRbeta CDR3 rearrangement, sequence reads were collapsed and filtered. For each sample, productive Simpson clonality was calculated by taking the square root of Simpson's diversity index across productive rearrangements. The immuneACCESS repertoire file appears here via TCRdb, limited to in-frame rearrangements. These files lack a portion of the clones; in checked studies, under half of the deficit traces to unresolved V genes, and the cause of the others is not known. That table supplies the V and J calls and clone size; D and trimming were determined from the DNA. This sample comprises 70,000 to 80,000 clones, 86% of them detected only once. The ten largest clones represent about 12% of the sample.

The rearranged segments are TRBV24-1 and TRBJ2-2; a weak D assignment points to TRBD1 (5 bases agree). This receptor was identified in a human donor in a cohort sampled during active COVID-19. The specimen sequenced was peripheral blood. The CDR3 protein: CATSDFPGTGELFF. The nucleotide sequence is given as TGTGCCACCAGTGATTTCCCAGGGACCGGGGAGCTGTTTTTT.